The source of this TCR beta chain is a study of T cells in Graves' hyperthyroidism and ophthalmopathy. This clonotype showed up many times. From RNA transcripts, TCR beta CDR3 regions were amplified. Carried out on the TCR CDR3, a first-round RT-PCR used the HTBI primer set. TCRdb independently ran MiXCR on the multiplex PCR reads; one entry per CDR3 protein. The data contain some 510,000 distinct CDR3 sequences, roughly 20% of them singletons. Sequenced: blood. This clonotype was obtained from a man between 18 and 35 years old with Graves' hyperthyroidism.

The DNA of the CDR3 is TGTGCCAGCAGTGTCACGGGGGTCTACGAGCAGTACTTC. It translates to CASSVTGVYEQYF. The chain carries TRBV6-1 and TRBJ2-7; maybe TRBD2 (6 bases). V gave up 4 bases and J gave up 3 bases, with 10 bases separating them. This CDR3 spans 13 amino acids. The germline gives CDR1 MNHNS, CDR2 SASEGT.